This T cell receptor (beta chain) was found in a study of tumor-infiltrating lymphocytes in primary liver carcinoma. Overall study findings and caveats: It was tumor-adjacent and tumor-blood pairs that overlapped less than tumor region pairs did.

About this clonotype: Its antigen remains unidentified.

Production of TCR beta cDNA used approximately 0.55 ug total RNA together with a constant-region primer. Three nested multiplex PCR rounds of slightly modified ARM-PCR generated TCR beta libraries. The study ran its first two PCR rounds for 9 to 10 cycles each, using TRBV1-TRBV30 forward primers and a C-beta reverse primer. Via MiXCR, TCRdb re-called the multiplex PCR reads, giving one row per CDR3 protein. The table lists 90,000 to 150,000 distinct CDR3 sequences, nearly 70% of them singletons. Investigators took RNA and DNA out together from about 20-30 mg of unsorted bulk tissue. V gave up 8 bases and J gave up 2 bases, with 13 bases separating them. The CDR3 loop spans 13 amino acids. CDR1 is SQVTM and CDR2 is ANQGSEA in the germline V gene.

The sequenced sample consisted of tumor-adjacent normal liver tissue. The chain uses TRBV29-1 and TRBJ1-3; D not resolved. The source is a woman aged 60-70 years with primary liver carcinoma and hepatitis B virus infection. The DNA for the CDR3 is TGCAGCATTGGACTTTCCCCTGGAAACACCATATATTTT. This codes for CSIGLSPGNTIYF.